This paragraph covers one T cell receptor beta chain sequence. Germline loops: CDR1 SGHRS, CDR2 YFSETQ. The V end was cut by 4 bases, the J end by 6 bases, with 21 bases between. The CDR3 is 16 residues long. This entry is derived from a study of blood T cell repertoires in COVID-19. Original handling: Amplification of reference gene primers provided the estimated nucleated cell counts. Only in-frame clones appear in the TCRdb table, and some are missing; sequencing was by immunoSEQ multiplex PCR. For V, J and clone size, that table is used; D and trimming come from the DNA. This table has approximately 180,000 clones, nearly 90% appearing once.

Material: peripheral blood. The rearrangement uses TRBV5-1 and TRBJ2-3, with D perhaps matching TRBD2 (7 bases). The clonotype comes from a man between 60 and 75 years old with active or convalescent COVID-19. The CDR3 here is CASSPPRAGAEDTQYF. In DNA form, the CDR3 reads TGCGCCAGCAGCCCCCCCAGGGCGGGGGCGGAGGATACGCAGTATTTT. Full variable domain (rest looked up from reference TRBV5-1 and TRBJ2-3): KAGVTQTPRYLIKTRGQQVTLSCSPISGHRSVSWYQQTPGQGLQFLFEYFSETQRNKGNFPGRFSGRQFSNSRSEMNVSTLELGDSALYLCASSPPRAGAEDTQYFGPGTRLTVL.